The 24 T cell receptor beta chains in this list originate from one sample, sequenced in a study of radiotherapy plus CTLA-4 blockade in lung cancer. The data were produced by immunoSEQ multiplex PCR, yet TCRdb's version contains in-frame clones alone and is incomplete. The sample lists about 84,000 clones; around 72% were seen once. This material consisted of peripheral blood, taken from a patient treated with radiotherapy plus ipilimumab. The receptor source for this set is a human donor with non-small cell lung cancer that progressed on radiotherapy plus ipilimumab.

The J gene is TRBJ2-7, the V gene TRBV7-9, with D maybe TRBD1 (5 bases). Trimming stripped 3 bases from V and 3 bases from J, with 6 bases between. The CDR3 has 12 residues. Per the germline V gene, CDR1 is SEHNR and CDR2 is FQNEAQ (reference sequence). The CDR3: CASSFQGYEQYF. CDR3 nucleotides: TGTGCCAGCAGCTTCCAGGGCTACGAGCAGTACTTC.

This chain joins TRBV5-1 and TRBJ2-4; TRBD1 is a possible D gene (5 bases). The CDR3 consists of 13 residues. CDR1 SGHRS and CDR2 YFSETQ come from the germline V gene. V lost 3 bases to trimming and J lost 9 bases, with 13 bases between them. CDR3 loop: CASSSRGKGIQYF. The CDR3, as DNA: TGCGCCAGCAGCTCTAGGGGAAAGGGCATTCAGTACTTC.

Of note for this clone: The sample holds other DNA sequences that translate to the same CDR3. The chain carries TRBV7-9 and TRBJ1-1; D remains unclear. The CDR3 has 12 amino acids. CDR1 is SEHNR and CDR2 is FQNEAQ in the germline V gene (reference sequence). The V end lost 3 bases, the J end lost 3 bases, and 5 bases lay between the germline ends. The CDR3 coding sequence is TGTGCCAGCAGCTTTAGCGACACTGAAGCTTTCTTT. It translates to CASSFSDTEAFF.

V usage is TRBV6-1 and J usage is TRBJ1-5; D remains ambiguous. Trimming pared 4 bases from V and 0 bases from J, leaving 10 bases between. The CDR3 has 15 residues. CDR1 is MNHNS and CDR2 is SASEGT in the germline V gene. In nucleotides, the CDR3 is TGTGCCAGCAGTGTAAAAGCGTATAGCAATCAGCCCCAGCATTTT. As protein: CASSVKAYSNQPQHF.

The rearrangement uses TRBV2 and TRBJ1-1; D gene ambiguous. The CDR3 consists of 12 residues. V shed 6 bases and J shed 1 base, with 6 bases lying between them. Germline CDR1 reads SNHLY; CDR2 reads FYNNEI. The CDR3 reads CASRTANTEAFF. As DNA, the CDR3 is TGTGCCAGCAGGACGGCGAACACTGAAGCTTTCTTT.

Remarks on this clone: The sample carries other DNA sequences with the same CDR3. This rearrangement joins TRBV19 to TRBJ1-1, with TRBD1 matching 7 bases. Germline V lookup: CDR1 LNHDA, CDR2 SQIVND (reference sequence). The ends lost 6 bases at V and 7 bases at J; junction bases unmatched: 8. This CDR3 is 13 amino acids long. CDR3 in amino acids: CASRRLQGFEAFF. Written as DNA, the CDR3 is TGTGCCAGTAGGAGGTTACAGGGGTTTGAAGCTTTCTTT.

The chain links TRBV2 to TRBJ1-2; D is unclear. Germline-derived CDR1 and CDR2 are SNHLY and FYNNEI. Between the trimmed V and J ends, which lost 1 base and 3 bases, there was a span of 6 bases. This CDR3 region has 13 residues. CDR3 loop: CASSEGGHYGYTF. The DNA of the CDR3 is TGTGCCAGCAGTGAAGGGGGTCACTATGGCTACACCTTC.

This chain joins TRBV2 and TRBJ1-2; D may be TRBD1 (5 bases). In germline, CDR1 is SNHLY, CDR2 FYNNEI. The CDR3 is made up of 10 amino acids. V lost 6 bases, J lost 11 bases, and 10 bases lay in between. CDR3 in amino acids: CASRTSGYTF. CDR3 DNA sequence: TGTGCCAGCAGGACGTCAGGGTACACCTTC.

The genes are TRBV28 and TRBJ1-2; 7 bases fit TRBD1. Germline lookup yields CDR1 MDHEN and CDR2 SYDVKM. CDR3 length: 16 amino acids. V was clipped by 2 bases and J by 0 bases; unmatched bases: 6. The CDR3 sequence: CASSLEGAGSNYGYTF. In nucleotides, the CDR3 is TGTGCCAGCAGTTTAGAGGGGGCGGGGTCTAACTATGGCTACACCTTC.

This clone was seen more than once but under ten times. J is TRBJ2-1 and V is TRBV5-1; no firm D call. CDR3 length equals 15 residues. V lost 0 bases to trimming and J lost 0 bases, with 7 bases between them. From germline, CDR1 is SGHRS and CDR2 YFSETQ. The CDR3 bases are TGCGCCAGCAGCTTGGCAGAAAACTCCTACAATGAGCAGTTCTTC. Translation gives CASSLAENSYNEQFF.

This clone has a handful of counts. The rearrangement joins TRBV4-2 to TRBJ1-2; TRBD1 matches at 12 bases. V was pared by 1 base and J by 8 bases, with 5 bases of the junction left unmatched. Germline loops: CDR1 LGHNA, CDR2 YNFKEQ. The CDR3 has 15 amino acids. CDR3 sequence (DNA): TGTGCCAGCAGCCAAGGGGACAGGGGGCCCAGGGGCTACACCTTC. This encodes CASSQGDRGPRGYTF.

The V call is TRBV10-2, the J call TRBJ2-7; 11 bases line up with TRBD2. CDR3 length: 16 amino acids. The junction had 6 bases not matched to a gene; V was cut back by 4 bases and J by 1 base. Looked up from germline, CDR1 is WSHSY and CDR2 is SAAADI. CDR3 residues: CASSGLAGGVSYEQYF. CDR3 in DNA: TGCGCCAGCAGTGGGCTAGCGGGAGGCGTTTCCTACGAGCAGTACTTC.

The chain uses TRBV28 and TRBJ2-6; D is tentatively TRBD1 or TRBD2 (5 bases each). This CDR3 contains 12 residues. Looked up from germline, CDR1 is MDHEN and CDR2 is SYDVKM. CDR3 sequence (DNA): TGTGGGGGGAGCTCTGGGGCCAACGTCCTGACTTTC. This encodes CGGSSGANVLTF.

The rearrangement uses TRBV6-5 and TRBJ1-5; 10 nucleotides match TRBD1. V shed 6 bases and J 4 bases; nucleotides not matched to a gene: 6. The CDR3 is made up of 15 amino acids. CDR1 and CDR2 from the germline V gene are MNHEY and SVGAGI. The CDR3 region has the DNA TGTGCCAGCAGCCTTGGACAGGGGGGGAATCAGCCCCAGCATTTT. As protein: CASSLGQGGNQPQHF.

Written as DNA, the CDR3 is TGTGCCAGCAGGGGGTGGACTAGCGGGGGCTACGAGCAGTACTTC. Protein sequence: CASRGWTSGGYEQYF. The chain employs TRBV6-1 and TRBJ2-7; 13 nucleotides match TRBD2. V lost 6 bases, J lost 3 bases, and 5 bases stayed unmatched. The CDR3 runs to 15 residues. From germline, CDR1 is MNHNS and CDR2 SASEGT.

This clone was seen more than once but under ten times. The rearrangement joins TRBV28 to TRBJ2-5, with 8 bases matching TRBD1. The ends lost 6 bases at V and 4 bases at J; junction bases unmatched: 13. The CDR3 has 16 residues. Germline V gene sequence: CDR1 MDHEN, CDR2 SYDVKM. The CDR3 is CASRDRVREWGETQYF. CDR3 DNA: TGTGCCAGCAGGGACAGGGTTCGAGAATGGGGAGAGACCCAGTACTTC.

The chain uses TRBV6-1 and TRBJ1-3; no definite D call. V dropped 6 bases and J dropped 0 bases, with 12 bases sitting between them. The V gene's germline CDR1 is MNHNS and CDR2 SASEGT. The length of the CDR3 is 15 residues. CDR3 amino acids: CASRLDGNSGNTIYF. In DNA form, the CDR3 reads TGTGCCAGCAGACTCGACGGCAACTCTGGAAACACCATATATTTT.

The rearrangement links TRBV28 to TRBJ2-5; 14 nucleotides match TRBD2. The CDR3 totals 19 residues. Germline V lookup: CDR1 MDHEN, CDR2 SYDVKM. V trimming: 5 bases; J trimming: 3 bases; junction bases outside the gene matches: 14. CDR3 nucleotides: TGTGCCAGCAGTATTGAGGGACTAGCGGGAGTTTCCCTTGAAGAGACCCAGTACTTC. It encodes CASSIEGLAGVSLEETQYF.

The chain couples TRBV5-5 to TRBJ1-3, with D tentatively TRBD1 (5 bases). This CDR3 is 16 amino acids long. Germline assignment: CDR1 SGHKS and CDR2 YYEKEE (reference sequence). Trimming left V 4 bases short and J 4 bases short, with 18 bases between. CDR3 in amino acids: CASSLAGAGSGNTIYF. The CDR3, as DNA: TGTGCCAGCAGCCTTGCCGGGGCGGGTTCAGGAAACACCATATATTTT.

The chain uses TRBV5-6 and TRBJ1-1; 7 bases fit TRBD1. CDR1 SGHDT and CDR2 YYEEEE come from the germline V gene. Trimming cost V 0 bases and J 5 bases; bases outside gene matches: 16. The CDR3 is 18 amino acids. The CDR3 DNA reads as TGTGCCAGCAGCTTGGCCGCATTTGCCGGGACAGAAGGGACTGAAGCTTTCTTT. It codes for CASSLAAFAGTEGTEAFF. Filled out from reference TRBV5-6 and TRBJ1-1, the complete variable domain reads DAGVTQSPTHLIKTRGQQVTLRCSPKSGHDTVSWYQQALGQGPQFIFQYYEEEERQRGNFPDRFSGHQFPNYSSELNVNALLLGDSALYLCASSLAAFAGTEGTEAFFGQGTRLTVV.

Many counts were recorded for this clone. The chain combines TRBV28 with TRBJ1-2; D gene ambiguous. Germline CDR1 is MDHEN and CDR2 is SYDVKM. V lost 6 bases to trimming and J lost 6 bases, with 23 bases between them. This CDR3 region has 16 residues. The CDR3 DNA reads TGTGCCAGCAGCTTCCCGGGCCTATATAGAGCCGATGGCTACACCTTC. It specifies CASSFPGLYRADGYTF.

The J gene is TRBJ1-1, the V gene TRBV18, with D unresolved. Germline loops: CDR1 KGHSH, CDR2 LQKENI. V lost 3 bases to trimming and J lost 3 bases, with 11 bases between them. The CDR3 is 14 residues long. This CDR3 reads CASSPTNEDTEAFF. CDR3 bases: TGTGCCAGCTCACCTACGAATGAGGACACTGAAGCTTTCTTT. Looking up the rest from reference TRBV18 and TRBJ1-1 gives the full variable domain: NAGVMQNPRHLVRRRGQEARLRCSPMKGHSHVYWYRQLPEEGLKFMVYLQKENIIDESGMPKERFSAEFPKEGPSILRIQQVVRGDSAAYFCASSPTNEDTEAFFGQGTRLTVV.

The J gene is TRBJ1-5, the V gene TRBV6-1, with 7 bases that match TRBD1. Germline-derived CDR1 and CDR2 are MNHNS and SASEGT. The CDR3 sequence is 13 residues long. V trimming: 7 bases; J trimming: 1 base; junction bases outside the gene matches: 1. CDR3 residues: CASTDRSNQPQHF. CDR3 coding DNA: TGTGCCAGCACGGACAGGAGCAATCAGCCCCAGCATTTT.

V usage is TRBV7-3 and J usage is TRBJ2-1, with 8 positions matching TRBD2. J gave up 6 bases and V 2 bases, and 6 bases lay outside the gene matches. Looked up from germline, CDR1 is SGHTA and CDR2 is FQGTGA. The CDR3 spans 15 residues. The CDR3 protein is CASSLSAGGTNEQFF. The CDR3 coding sequence is TGTGCCAGCAGCTTATCGGCGGGAGGAACCAATGAGCAGTTCTTC. Variable domain in full (rest from reference TRBV7-3 and TRBJ2-1): GAGVSQTPSNKVTEKGKYVELRCDPISGHTALYWYRQSLGQGPEFLIYFQGTGAADDSGLPNDRFFAVRPEGSVSTLKIQRTERGDSAVYLCASSLSAGGTNEQFFGPGTRLTVL.